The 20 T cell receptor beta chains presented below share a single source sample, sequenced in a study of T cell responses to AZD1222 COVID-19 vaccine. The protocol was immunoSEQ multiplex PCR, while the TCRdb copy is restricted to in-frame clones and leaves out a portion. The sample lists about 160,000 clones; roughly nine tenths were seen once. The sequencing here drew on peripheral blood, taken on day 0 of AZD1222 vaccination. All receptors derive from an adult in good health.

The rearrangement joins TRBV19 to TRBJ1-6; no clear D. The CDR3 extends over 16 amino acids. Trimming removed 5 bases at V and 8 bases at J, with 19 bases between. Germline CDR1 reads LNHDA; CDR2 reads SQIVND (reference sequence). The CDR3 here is CASSFGNTFTDSPLHF. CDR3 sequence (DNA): TGTGCCAGTAGTTTCGGCAATACCTTTACGGATTCACCCCTCCACTTT.

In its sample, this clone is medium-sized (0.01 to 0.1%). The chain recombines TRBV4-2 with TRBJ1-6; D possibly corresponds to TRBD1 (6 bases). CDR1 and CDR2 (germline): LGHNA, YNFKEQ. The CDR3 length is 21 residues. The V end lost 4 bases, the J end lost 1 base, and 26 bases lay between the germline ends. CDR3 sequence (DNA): TGTGCCAGCAGCCCCCGGAACTGGGCAGGGGTCGAATGGTCCTATAATTCACCCCTCCACTTT. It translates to CASSPRNWAGVEWSYNSPLHF.

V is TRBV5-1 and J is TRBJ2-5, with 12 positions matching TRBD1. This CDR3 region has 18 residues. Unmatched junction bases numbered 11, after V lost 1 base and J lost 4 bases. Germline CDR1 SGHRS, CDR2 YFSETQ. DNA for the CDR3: TGCGCCAGCAGCTTGTACCCCCCGGGACAGGGGGCGGGAGAGACCCAGTACTTC. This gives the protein CASSLYPPGQGAGETQYF.

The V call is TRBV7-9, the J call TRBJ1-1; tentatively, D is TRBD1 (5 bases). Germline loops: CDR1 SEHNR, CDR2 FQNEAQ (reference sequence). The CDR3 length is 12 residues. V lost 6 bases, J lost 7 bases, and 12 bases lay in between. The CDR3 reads CASRAETVEAFF. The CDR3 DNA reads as TGTGCCAGCAGAGCGGAGACAGTTGAAGCTTTCTTT.

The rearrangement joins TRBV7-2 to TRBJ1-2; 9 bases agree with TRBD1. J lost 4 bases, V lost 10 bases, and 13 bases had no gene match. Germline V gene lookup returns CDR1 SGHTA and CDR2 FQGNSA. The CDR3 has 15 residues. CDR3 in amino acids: CATKETGGPLYGYTF. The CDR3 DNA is TGTGCCACCAAAGAAACAGGGGGCCCTCTCTATGGCTACACCTTC.

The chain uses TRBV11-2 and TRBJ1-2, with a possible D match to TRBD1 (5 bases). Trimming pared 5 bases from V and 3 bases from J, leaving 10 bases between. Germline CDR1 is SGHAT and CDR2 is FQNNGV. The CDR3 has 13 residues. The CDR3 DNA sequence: TGTGCCAGCAGCGCAGGGCAGCACTATGGCTACACCTTC. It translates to CASSAGQHYGYTF.

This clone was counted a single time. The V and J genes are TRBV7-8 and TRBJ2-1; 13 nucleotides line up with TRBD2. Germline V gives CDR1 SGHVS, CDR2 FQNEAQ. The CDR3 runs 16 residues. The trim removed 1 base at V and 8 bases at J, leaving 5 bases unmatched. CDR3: CASSLGTSGSRDEQFF. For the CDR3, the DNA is TGTGCCAGCAGCTTAGGGACTAGCGGGAGTAGAGATGAGCAGTTCTTC.

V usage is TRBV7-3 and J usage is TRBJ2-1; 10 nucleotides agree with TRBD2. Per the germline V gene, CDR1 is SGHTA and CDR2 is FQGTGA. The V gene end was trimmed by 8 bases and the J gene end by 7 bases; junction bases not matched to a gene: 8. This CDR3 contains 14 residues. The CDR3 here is CASHPSGGSNEQFF. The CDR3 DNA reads TGTGCCAGCCACCCTAGCGGGGGTTCGAATGAGCAGTTCTTC.

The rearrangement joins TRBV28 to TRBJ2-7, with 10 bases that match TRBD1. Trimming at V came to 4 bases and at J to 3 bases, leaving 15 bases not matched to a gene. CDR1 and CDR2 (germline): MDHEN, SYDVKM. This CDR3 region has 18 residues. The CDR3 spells CASSWPRDRGGRDYEQYF. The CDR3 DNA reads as TGTGCCAGCAGTTGGCCCCGGGACAGGGGAGGTCGGGACTACGAGCAGTACTTC.

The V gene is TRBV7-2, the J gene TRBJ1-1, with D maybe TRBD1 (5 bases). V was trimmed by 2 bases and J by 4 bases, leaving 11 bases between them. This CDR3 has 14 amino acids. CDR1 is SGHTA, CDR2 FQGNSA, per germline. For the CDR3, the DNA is TGTGCCAGCAGCTTAAGGGGTTCGACCACTGAAGCTTTCTTT. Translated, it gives CASSLRGSTTEAFF.

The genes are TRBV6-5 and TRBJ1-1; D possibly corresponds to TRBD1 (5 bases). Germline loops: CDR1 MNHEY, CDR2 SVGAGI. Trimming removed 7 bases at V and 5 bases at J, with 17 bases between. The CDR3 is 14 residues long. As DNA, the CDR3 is TGTGCCAGCAACTCTCAGGGTCCGAAAACTGAAGCTTTCTTT. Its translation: CASNSQGPKTEAFF.

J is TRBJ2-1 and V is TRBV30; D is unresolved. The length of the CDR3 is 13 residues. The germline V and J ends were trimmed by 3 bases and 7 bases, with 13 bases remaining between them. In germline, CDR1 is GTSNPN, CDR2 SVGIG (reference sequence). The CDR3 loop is CAWSNTRRNEQFF. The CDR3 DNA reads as TGTGCCTGGAGCAACACTCGCAGGAATGAGCAGTTCTTC.

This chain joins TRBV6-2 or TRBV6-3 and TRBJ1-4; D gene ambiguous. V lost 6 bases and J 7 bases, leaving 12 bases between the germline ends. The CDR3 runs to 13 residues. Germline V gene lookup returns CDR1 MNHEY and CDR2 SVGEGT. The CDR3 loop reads CASSKGFGEKLFF. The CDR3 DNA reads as TGTGCCAGCAGCAAAGGATTTGGTGAAAAACTGTTTTTT.

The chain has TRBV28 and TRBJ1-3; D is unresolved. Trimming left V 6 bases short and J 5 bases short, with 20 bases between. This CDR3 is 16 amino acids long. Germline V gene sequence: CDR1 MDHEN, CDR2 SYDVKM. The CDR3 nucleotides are TGTGCCAGCAGCCCTTCAACTCACCGGACCCGAAACACCATATATTTT. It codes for CASSPSTHRTRNTIYF.

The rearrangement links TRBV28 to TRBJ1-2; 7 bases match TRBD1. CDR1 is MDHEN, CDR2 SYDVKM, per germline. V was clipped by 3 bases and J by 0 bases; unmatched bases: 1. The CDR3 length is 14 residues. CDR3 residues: CASSFGQANYGYTF. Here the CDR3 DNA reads TGTGCCAGCAGTTTTGGACAGGCTAACTATGGCTACACCTTC.

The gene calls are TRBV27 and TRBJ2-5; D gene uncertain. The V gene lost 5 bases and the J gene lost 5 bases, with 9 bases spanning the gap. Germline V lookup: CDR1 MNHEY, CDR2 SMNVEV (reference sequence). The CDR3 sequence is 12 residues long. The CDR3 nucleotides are TGTGCCAGCAGTCGCCTTGGGGAGACCCAGTACTTC. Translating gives CASSRLGETQYF.

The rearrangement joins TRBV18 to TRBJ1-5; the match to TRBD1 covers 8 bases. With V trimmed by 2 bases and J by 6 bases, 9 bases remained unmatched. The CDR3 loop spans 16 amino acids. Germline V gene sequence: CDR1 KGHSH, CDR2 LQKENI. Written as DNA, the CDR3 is TGTGCCAGCTCACCATCGTTTGGACAGGGCAGTCAGCCCCAGCATTTT. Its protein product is CASSPSFGQGSQPQHF.

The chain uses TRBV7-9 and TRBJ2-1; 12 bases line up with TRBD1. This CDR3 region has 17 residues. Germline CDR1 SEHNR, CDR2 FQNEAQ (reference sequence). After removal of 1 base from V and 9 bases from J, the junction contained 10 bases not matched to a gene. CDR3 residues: CASSLEPGDRGPVEQFF. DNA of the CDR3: TGTGCCAGCAGCTTAGAACCCGGGGACAGGGGGCCAGTTGAGCAGTTCTTC.

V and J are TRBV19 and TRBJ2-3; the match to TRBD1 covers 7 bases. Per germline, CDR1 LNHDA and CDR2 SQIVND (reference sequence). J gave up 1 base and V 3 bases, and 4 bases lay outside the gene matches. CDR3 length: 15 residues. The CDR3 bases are TGTGCCAGTAGTATTCCAGGGGGACGCACAGATACGCAGTATTTT. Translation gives CASSIPGGRTDTQYF.

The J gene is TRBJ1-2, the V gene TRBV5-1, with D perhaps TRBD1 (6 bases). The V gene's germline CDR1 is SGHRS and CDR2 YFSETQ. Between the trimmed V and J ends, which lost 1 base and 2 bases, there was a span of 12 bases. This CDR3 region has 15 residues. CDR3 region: CASSLNQGTNYGYTF. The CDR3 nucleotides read TGCGCCAGCAGCTTGAACCAGGGGACAAACTATGGCTACACCTTC.